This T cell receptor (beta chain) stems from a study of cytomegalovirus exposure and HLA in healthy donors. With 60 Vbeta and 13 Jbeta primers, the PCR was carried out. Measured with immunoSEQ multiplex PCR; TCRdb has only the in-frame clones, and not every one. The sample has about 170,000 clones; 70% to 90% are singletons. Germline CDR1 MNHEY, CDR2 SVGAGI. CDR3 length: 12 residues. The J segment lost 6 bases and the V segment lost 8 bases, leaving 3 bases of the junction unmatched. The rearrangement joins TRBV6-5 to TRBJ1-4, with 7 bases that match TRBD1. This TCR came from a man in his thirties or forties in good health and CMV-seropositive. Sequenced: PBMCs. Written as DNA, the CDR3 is TGTGCCAGCTCGACAGGGTATGAAAAACTGTTTTTT. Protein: CASSTGYEKLFF.